This TCR beta chain was captured by sequencing in a study of T cells in Graves' hyperthyroidism and ophthalmopathy. The investigators amplified TCR beta CDR3 regions from RNA transcripts. When the TCR CDR3 underwent first-round RT-PCR, the HTBI primer set was used. TCRdb analysed the multiplex PCR reads with MiXCR anew, one entry per CDR3 protein. The sample has roughly 35,000 distinct CDR3 sequences; approximately 52% are singletons. Overall study results and limits: Blood also held most thyroid clonotypes expanded beyond 0.001. Using 13 V-J features, a model discriminated ophthalmopathy from stable hyperthyroidism.

The V end lost 5 bases, the J end lost 6 bases, and 11 bases lay between the germline ends. The length of the CDR3 is 13 residues. This clonotype was detected many times. The antigen is undetermined. What was sequenced was blood. The chain links TRBV12-3 or TRBV12-4 to TRBJ1-5, with D uncertain. The sequence was obtained from a woman between 40 and 55 years old with Graves' ophthalmopathy. The CDR3 sequence is CASSINIAQPQHF. The CDR3 DNA reads TGTGCCAGCAGTATAAATATCGCTCAGCCCCAGCATTTT.